This TCR beta chain was documented in a study of OX40 agonist ivuxolimab in advanced cancers. About the study: The treatment was a fully human IgG2 OX40 agonist, ivuxolimab. About 44% of patients had received prior checkpoint inhibitor therapy.

Study-wide results and limits: People who partly responded at 0.1-3.0 mg/kg had some of the least clonal expansion seen.

A word on this clone: Antigen: not known.

The CDR3 covers 14 residues. The J segment lost 5 bases and the V segment lost 6 bases, leaving 6 bases of the junction unmatched. Per the germline V gene, CDR1 is MDHEN and CDR2 is SYDVKM. TCRdb's copy holds only in-frame clones and misses some; the assay was immunoSEQ multiplex PCR. The sample records fewer than 100,000 clones, approximately 86% being singletons. The rearrangement uses TRBV28 and TRBJ1-1; 10 nucleotides agree with TRBD1. The clonotype was recovered from an adult with an advanced solid tumor such as melanoma, head and neck, liver or kidney cancer. The source was CD4+ or CD8+ T cells sorted from blood, collected in a trial of the OX40 agonist ivuxolimab. Here the CDR3 DNA reads TGTGCCAGCAGGCGACAGGGGGCGCGGACTGAAGCTTTCTTT. It translates to CASRRQGARTEAFF.